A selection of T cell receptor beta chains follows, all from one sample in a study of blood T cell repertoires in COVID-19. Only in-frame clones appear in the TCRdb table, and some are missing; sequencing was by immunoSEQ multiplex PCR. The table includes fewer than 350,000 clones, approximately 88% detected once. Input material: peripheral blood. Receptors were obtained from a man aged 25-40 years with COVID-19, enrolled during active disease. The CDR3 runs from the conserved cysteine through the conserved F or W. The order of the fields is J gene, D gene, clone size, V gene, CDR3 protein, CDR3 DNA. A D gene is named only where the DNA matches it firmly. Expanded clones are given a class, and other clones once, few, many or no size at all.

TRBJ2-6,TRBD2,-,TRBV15,CATSRGLATTSGANVLTF,TGTGCCACCAGCAGAGGACTAGCGACGACGTCTGGGGCCAACGTCCTGACTTTC
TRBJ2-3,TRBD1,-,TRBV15,CATSTRQGSDTQYF,TGTGCCACCAGCACGCGACAGGGGTCAGATACGCAGTATTTT
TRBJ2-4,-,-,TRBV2,CASSAPQGRQYF,TGTGCCAGCAGCGCCCCCCAGGGAAGGCAGTACTTC
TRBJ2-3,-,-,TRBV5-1,CASSLVAGANTQYF,TGCGCCAGCAGCTTGGTTGCGGGGGCCAATACGCAGTATTTT
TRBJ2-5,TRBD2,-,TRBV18,CASSPRTSGAGETQYF,TGTGCCAGCTCACCACGGACTAGCGGGGCGGGGGAGACCCAGTACTTC
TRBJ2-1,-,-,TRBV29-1,CSARDSSANEQFF,TGCAGCGCCAGGGATTCTAGCGCCAATGAGCAGTTCTTC
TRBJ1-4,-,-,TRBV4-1,CASSQGGRGEKLFF,TGCGCCAGCAGCCAGGGGGGTCGGGGTGAAAAACTGTTTTTT
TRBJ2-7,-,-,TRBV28,CASNLPEGSGYEQYF,TGTGCCAGCAACCTACCGGAGGGATCGGGGTACGAGCAGTACTTC
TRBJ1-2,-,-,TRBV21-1,CASSKAWTGATANYGYTF,TGTGCCAGCAGCAAAGCCTGGACAGGAGCAACAGCTAACTATGGCTACACCTTC
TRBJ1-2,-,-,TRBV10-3,CAIRLWPGAYGYTF,TGTGCCATCAGACTCTGGCCAGGGGCCTATGGCTACACCTTC
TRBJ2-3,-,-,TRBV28,CASSPGGGTDTQYF,TGTGCCAGCAGCCCCGGAGGGGGCACAGATACGCAGTATTTT
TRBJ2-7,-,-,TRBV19,CASSNQGYEQYF,TGTGCCAGTAGTAACCAGGGGTACGAGCAGTACTTC
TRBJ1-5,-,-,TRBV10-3,CAISVQENQPQHF,TGTGCCATCAGTGTACAGGAGAATCAGCCCCAGCATTTT
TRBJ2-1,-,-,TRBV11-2,CASSPIFNEQFF,TGTGCCAGCAGCCCTATATTCAATGAGCAGTTCTTC
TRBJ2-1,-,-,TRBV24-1,CATERRASETYNEQFF,TGTGCCACCGAACGTAGGGCTAGCGAAACCTACAATGAGCAGTTCTTC
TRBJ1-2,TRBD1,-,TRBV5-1,CASSRTTGDHGYTF,TGCGCCAGCAGCCGGACGACAGGGGACCATGGCTACACCTTC
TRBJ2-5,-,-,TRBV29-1,CSVAKTKETQYF,TGCAGCGTTGCCAAAACTAAAGAGACCCAGTACTTC
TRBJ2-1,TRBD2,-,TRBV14,CASSQGGLVWALQFF,TGTGCCAGCAGCCAAGGAGGACTAGTTTGGGCCTTGCAGTTCTTC
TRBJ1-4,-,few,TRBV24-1,CATSDPSRPEKLFF,TGTGCCACCAGTGACCCCTCCAGGCCTGAAAAACTGTTTTTT
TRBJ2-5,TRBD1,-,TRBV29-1,CSVEVLIRTGGYETQYF,TGCAGCGTTGAAGTGCTGATCCGGACAGGGGGCTATGAGACCCAGTACTTC
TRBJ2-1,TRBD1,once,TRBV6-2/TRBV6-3,CASSYTPTGGYEQFF,TGTGCCAGCAGTTACACCCCAACAGGGGGATATGAGCAGTTCTTC
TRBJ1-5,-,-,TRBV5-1,CASSLAGGQPQHF,TGCGCCAGCAGCTTGGCCGGGGGACAGCCCCAGCATTTT
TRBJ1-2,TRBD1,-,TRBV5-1,CASSLDRGSGYTF,TGCGCCAGCAGCTTGGACAGGGGCAGCGGCTACACCTTC
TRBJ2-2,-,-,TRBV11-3,CASSLRLAGELFF,TGTGCCAGCAGCCTGCGACTAGCCGGGGAGCTGTTTTTT
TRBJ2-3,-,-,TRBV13,CASSWGLVSTDTQYF,TGTGCCAGCAGCTGGGGACTTGTTAGCACAGATACGCAGTATTTT
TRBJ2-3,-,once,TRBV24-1,CATSDSLTDTQYF,TGTGCCACCAGTGATTCCCTCACAGATACGCAGTATTTT
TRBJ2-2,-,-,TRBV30,CAWSVEYSLQGDLAGELFF,TGTGCCTGGAGTGTAGAGTATAGCCTCCAGGGCGATCTTGCCGGGGAGCTGTTTTTT
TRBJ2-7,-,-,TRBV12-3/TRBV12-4,CASSLSGSYEQYF,TGTGCCAGCAGTTTATCTGGCAGCTACGAGCAGTACTTC
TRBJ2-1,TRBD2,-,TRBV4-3,CASSQEGAAGGLYNEQFF,TGCGCCAGCAGCCAAGAGGGGGCAGCGGGAGGTTTATACAATGAGCAGTTCTTC
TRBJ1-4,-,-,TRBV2,CASSEALRGKKLFF,TGTGCCAGCAGTGAAGCGCTTAGGGGAAAGAAACTGTTTTTT
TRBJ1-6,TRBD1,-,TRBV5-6,CASSLQGAASPLHF,TGTGCCAGCAGTCTACAGGGGGCTGCTTCACCCCTCCACTTT
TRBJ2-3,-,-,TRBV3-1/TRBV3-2,CASSPPERPTDTQYF,TGTGCCAGCAGCCCGCCGGAGCGCCCCACAGATACGCAGTATTTT
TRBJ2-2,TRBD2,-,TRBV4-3,CASSQAQIRGANTGELFF,TGCGCCAGCAGCCAAGCTCAGATACGGGGGGCGAACACCGGGGAGCTGTTTTTT
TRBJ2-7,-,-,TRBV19,CASSIDLGQVFYF,TGTGCCAGTAGTATAGATCTTGGTCAGGTCTTCTACTTC
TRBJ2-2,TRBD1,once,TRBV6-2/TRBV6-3,CASSSGQAKNTGELFF,TGTGCCAGCAGTTCAGGACAGGCCAAGAACACCGGGGAGCTGTTTTTT
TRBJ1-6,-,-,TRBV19,CASSIGQTFALHF,TGTGCCAGTAGTATAGGACAGACGTTTGCCCTCCACTTT
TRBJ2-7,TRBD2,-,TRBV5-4,CASSFRRLAGSDEQYF,TGTGCCAGCAGCTTCCGTAGACTAGCGGGCTCGGACGAGCAGTACTTC
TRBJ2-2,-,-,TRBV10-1,CASIREGYTGELFF,TGCGCCAGCATCCGGGAAGGATACACCGGGGAGCTGTTTTTT
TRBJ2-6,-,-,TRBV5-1,CASSPRGNSGANVLTF,TGCGCCAGCAGCCCTCGGGGGAACTCTGGGGCCAACGTCCTGACTTTC
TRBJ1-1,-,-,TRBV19,CASSINRNTEAFF,TGTGCCAGTAGTATAAACAGGAACACTGAAGCTTTCTTT
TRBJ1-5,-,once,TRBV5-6,CASSRQWSNQPQHF,TGTGCCAGCAGCCGCCAGTGGAGCAATCAGCCCCAGCATTTT
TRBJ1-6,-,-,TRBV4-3,CASREVLSSYNSPLHF,TGCGCCAGCAGAGAAGTGTTGAGCTCCTATAATTCACCCCTCCACTTT
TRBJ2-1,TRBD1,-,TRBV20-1,CSASHTGVEQFF,TGCAGTGCTAGTCATACAGGGGTTGAGCAGTTCTTC
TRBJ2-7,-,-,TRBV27,CASSSGLAIYEQYF,TGTGCCAGCAGTTCCGGATTAGCGATCTACGAGCAGTACTTC
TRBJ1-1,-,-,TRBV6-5,CASSLYSPLNTEAFF,TGTGCCAGCAGTTTATACAGTCCCTTGAACACTGAAGCTTTCTTT
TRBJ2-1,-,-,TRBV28,CASSFSGARIYNEQFF,TGTGCCAGCAGTTTTTCAGGGGCCCGGATCTACAATGAGCAGTTCTTC
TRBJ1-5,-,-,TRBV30,CAWKRAGASNQPQHF,TGTGCCTGGAAAAGGGCAGGGGCCAGCAATCAGCCCCAGCATTTT
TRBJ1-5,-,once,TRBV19,CASSSPPGLGSTSNQPQHF,TGTGCCAGTAGTAGCCCGCCGGGACTAGGTTCGACTAGCAATCAGCCCCAGCATTTT
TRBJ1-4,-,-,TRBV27,CASRTLRGPNEKLFF,TGTGCCAGCAGAACCCTCCGGGGTCCTAATGAAAAACTGTTTTTT
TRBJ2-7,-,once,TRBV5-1,CASSLEAGGPYEQYF,TGCGCCAGCAGCTTGGAAGCGGGTGGGCCCTACGAGCAGTACTTC